The rows below give T cell receptor beta chains drawn from one sample of a study of CD8+ T cells in alopecia areata. The table came from immunoSEQ multiplex PCR; TCRdb's copy has only in-frame clones and leaves some out. This table has some 110,000 clones, about two fifths appearing once. Sample: CD4+ T cells sorted from blood. These receptors came from a human donor with alopecia areata. CDR3s include the opening cysteine and the closing phenylalanine or tryptophan.

V gene: TRBV7-3; J gene: TRBJ2-5; CDR3 length: 18; CDR3 protein: CASSPGVAGVLNPETQYF
V gene: TRBV4-3; J gene: TRBJ2-1; CDR3 length: 15; CDR3 protein: CASSQAPGAHNEQFF
V gene: TRBV5-1; J gene: TRBJ2-7; CDR3 length: 17; CDR3 protein: CASSLLPGTSGTYEQYF
V gene: TRBV5-6; J gene: TRBJ1-5; CDR3 length: 15; CDR3 protein: CASSPATGPYQPQHF
V gene: TRBV30; J gene: TRBJ2-3; CDR3 length: 11; CDR3 protein: CAWSVRDTQYF
V gene: TRBV4-3; J gene: TRBJ1-2; CDR3 length: 15; CDR3 protein: CASSQQITGNYGYTF
V gene: TRBV29-1; J gene: TRBJ1-1; CDR3 length: 15; CDR3 protein: CSGGMAGGGLTEAFF
V gene: TRBV5-1; J gene: TRBJ2-1; CDR3 length: 15; CDR3 protein: CASSSGGFSYNEQFF
V gene: TRBV7-2; J gene: TRBJ1-2; CDR3 length: 13; CDR3 protein: CASIPGAGYGYTF
V gene: TRBV29-1; J gene: TRBJ1-2; CDR3 length: 13; CDR3 protein: CSVEVVSLYGYTF
V gene: TRBV9; J gene: TRBJ1-2; CDR3 length: 14; CDR3 protein: CASSSRGRSYGYTF
V gene: TRBV11-2; J gene: TRBJ1-5; CDR3 length: 15; CDR3 protein: CASSSEGQGSQPQHF
V gene: TRBV29-1; J gene: TRBJ2-7; CDR3 length: 13; CDR3 protein: CSVLEAGAHEQYF
V gene: TRBV9; J gene: TRBJ2-2; CDR3 length: 13; CDR3 protein: CASSVDRAGELFF
V gene: TRBV5-5; J gene: TRBJ2-7; CDR3 length: 14; CDR3 protein: CASSPRQGPYEQYF
V gene: TRBV28; J gene: TRBJ1-1; CDR3 length: 11; CDR3 protein: CASSFKAKAFF
V gene: TRBV29-1; J gene: TRBJ2-4; CDR3 length: 16; CDR3 protein: CSVASGTSGGGNIQYF
V gene: TRBV27; J gene: TRBJ1-2; CDR3 length: 14; CDR3 protein: CASRERGSGYGYTF
V gene: TRBV5-1; J gene: TRBJ2-1; CDR3 length: 15; CDR3 protein: CASSYTGDTYNEQFF
V gene: TRBV29-1; J gene: TRBJ1-2; CDR3 length: 13; CDR3 protein: CSTWGAANYGYTF
V gene: TRBV7-2; J gene: TRBJ2-4; CDR3 length: 13; CDR3 protein: CASSPQGGNIQYF
V gene: TRBV5-1; J gene: TRBJ2-1; CDR3 length: 14; CDR3 protein: CASGGGMARNEQFF
V gene: TRBV29-1; J gene: TRBJ1-5; CDR3 length: 15; CDR3 protein: CSVRTGTALNQPQHF
V gene: TRBV27; J gene: TRBJ2-5; CDR3 length: 11; CDR3 protein: CASSHQETQYF
V gene: TRBV28; J gene: TRBJ2-5; CDR3 length: 14; CDR3 protein: CASSLRGASETQYF
V gene: TRBV29-1; J gene: TRBJ1-1; CDR3 length: 12; CDR3 protein: CSVAQMNTEAFF
V gene: TRBV14; J gene: TRBJ2-5; CDR3 length: 13; CDR3 protein: CASSPRPRGTQYF
V gene: TRBV19; J gene: TRBJ2-7; CDR3 length: 18; CDR3 protein: CASSISGRTGGTSYEQYF
V gene: TRBV29-1; J gene: TRBJ1-5; CDR3 length: 14; CDR3 protein: CSVAKGYSNQPQHF
V gene: TRBV2; J gene: TRBJ2-3; CDR3 length: 16; CDR3 protein: CASSEAGGARTDTQYF
V gene: TRBV18; J gene: TRBJ2-1; CDR3 length: 14; CDR3 protein: CASSPLERNNEQFF
V gene: TRBV19; J gene: TRBJ2-6; CDR3 length: 15; CDR3 protein: CASATANSGANVLTF
V gene: TRBV4-3; J gene: TRBJ2-4; CDR3 length: 16; CDR3 protein: CASSQGLAVAKNIQYF
V gene: TRBV29-1; J gene: TRBJ1-1; CDR3 length: 14; CDR3 protein: CSGESPTGGTEAFF